The rows below give T cell receptor beta chains drawn from one sample of a study of blood T cell repertoires in COVID-19. The method was immunoSEQ multiplex PCR; TCRdb's version includes in-frame clones alone and lacks a portion of them. Seen here are 40,000 to 50,000 clones, 88% observed once, and the top ten hold over 8.5%. The material sequenced was peripheral blood. The receptor source for this set is a man between 45 and 60 years old with active COVID-19. The CDR3 runs from the conserved cysteine through the conserved F or W. Fields, in order: clone size, D gene, V gene, J gene, CDR3 DNA, CDR3 protein. D genes are given only for firm matches. Clone size is given for some rows only: seen once, a few or many times, or a class if the clone is expanded.

.,TRBD2,TRBV4-2,TRBJ2-1,TGTGCCAGCAGCCTCACTGGGACTAGCGGGAGTCCGAGCTCCTACAATGAGCAGTTCTTC,CASSLTGTSGSPSSYNEQFF
.,TRBD1,TRBV4-1,TRBJ2-5,TGCGCCAGCAGCCGCTTACAGGGGGAGACCCAGTACTTC,CASSRLQGETQYF
.,TRBD2,TRBV7-2,TRBJ2-3,TGTGCCAGCAGGCCCGGGACTAACACAGATACGCAGTATTTT,CASRPGTNTDTQYF
.,TRBD1,TRBV28,TRBJ2-7,TGTGCCAGCAGTTTCTACAGGGGTCCTTCCCTTAGTTACGAGCAGTACTTC,CASSFYRGPSLSYEQYF
.,TRBD2,TRBV24-1,TRBJ2-3,TGTGCCACCAGTGACCTCGGGACTAGCGGGAGTCCTTATACGCAGTATTTT,CATSDLGTSGSPYTQYF
once,.,TRBV18,TRBJ2-5,TGTGCCAGCTCACCACCGTTGTCTGGAGAAGAGACCCAGTACTTC,CASSPPLSGEETQYF
.,.,TRBV3-1/TRBV3-2,TRBJ1-2,TGTGCCAGCAGCCAAGAAATAACAGGGTTGGGGGGCTACACCTTC,CASSQEITGLGGYTF
.,TRBD1,TRBV9,TRBJ1-1,TGTGCCAGCAGCAATATCGGACAGGTTAATTCTGAAGCTTTCTTT,CASSNIGQVNSEAFF
.,TRBD2,TRBV7-9,TRBJ2-2,TGTGCCAGCAGCTTAGCTGGACTAGCGGGAGGGCTTTTGGAGCTGTTTTTT,CASSLAGLAGGLLELFF
.,.,TRBV30,TRBJ1-2,TGTGCCTGGAGTGTAGAGGGGGTGGGCTATGGCTACACCTTC,CAWSVEGVGYGYTF